This T cell receptor (beta chain) was identified in a study of T cell clonotyping in hematopoietic cell transplantation. The time point is: recipient sample about 28 days before transplant, after cytoreduction. Assay: immunoSEQ multiplex PCR; the TCRdb copy retains only in-frame clones and omits some. Among some 49,000 clones listed, 65% to 90% were seen once. V was trimmed by 2 bases and J by 1 base, leaving 6 bases between them. Germline values: CDR1 MDHEN, CDR2 SYDVKM. The CDR3 is 14 residues long. The V and J genes are TRBV28 and TRBJ1-5; D call uncertain. The sample here was peripheral blood mononuclear cells, taken before stem cell transplant. This TCR was sampled from a man in his sixties with biphenotypic leukemia. Some clones in this sample may be carry-over from other donors' samples. The CDR3 here is CASSLGRSNQPQHF. CDR3 bases: TGTGCCAGCAGTTTAGGGAGGAGCAATCAGCCCCAGCATTTT.